A selection of T cell receptor beta chains follows, all from one sample in a study of T cell responses to AZD1222 COVID-19 vaccine. The data were produced by immunoSEQ multiplex PCR, yet TCRdb's version contains in-frame clones alone and is incomplete. Among approximately 70,000 clones listed, 80% to 90% were seen once. The material sequenced was peripheral blood, taken on day 0 of AZD1222 vaccination. These receptors were collected from an adult in good health. Each CDR3 is given with its conserved first and last residue. The order of the fields is J gene, D gene, clone size, V gene, CDR3 DNA, CDR3 protein. The D gene is left open where the match is weak. Not all rows give a size; the values are once, few, many and, for expanded clones, a class.

>TRBJ2-5|TRBD2|once|TRBV25-1
TGTGCCAGCAGTATGACTAGCGGGATGGAGACCCAGTACTTC
CASSMTSGMETQYF
>TRBJ1-4|NA|NA|TRBV4-1
TGCGCCAGCAGCCAAATAGGCTCTAATGAAAAACTGTTTTTT
CASSQIGSNEKLFF
>TRBJ2-1|NA|NA|TRBV11-2
TGTGCCAGCAGCTCGCCGGGACTGCCCCTCAATGAGCAGTTCTTC
CASSSPGLPLNEQFF
>TRBJ1-5|TRBD1|NA|TRBV3-1/TRBV3-2
TGTGCCAGCAGCCAAGGGACAGGTAGCAATCAGCCCCAGCATTTT
CASSQGTGSNQPQHF
>TRBJ1-5|TRBD1|NA|TRBV19
TGTGCCAGTAGGGACAGGGTGGGCCATCAGCCCCAGCATTTT
CASRDRVGHQPQHF
>TRBJ2-7|TRBD1|once|TRBV6-8
TGTGCCAGCAGGGACGGACAGGGGGCGCACGAGCAGTACTTC
CASRDGQGAHEQYF
>TRBJ2-3|TRBD2|NA|TRBV7-2
TGTGCCAGCAGCTTACCGACTAGCACAGATACGCTGTATTTT
CASSLPTSTDTLYF
>TRBJ1-1|NA|NA|TRBV20-1
TGCAGTGCTAGTCCTGGAGCTGAAGCTTTCTTT
CSASPGAEAFF
>TRBJ2-7|TRBD2|NA|TRBV27
TGTGCCAGCAGTTCCCGGACTAGCGGGAGTATAAACGAGCAGTACTTC
CASSSRTSGSINEQYF
>TRBJ1-1|NA|NA|TRBV11-2
TGTGCCAGCACCCTTTTGAACACTGAAGCTTTCTTT
CASTLLNTEAFF
>TRBJ2-1|NA|NA|TRBV10-3
TGTGCCATCAGTGACGCGGGGGCCCGGAATGAGCAGTTCTTC
CAISDAGARNEQFF
>TRBJ1-1|NA|NA|TRBV5-6
TGTGCCAGCAGCCTCGGGGGGGGTGGCACTGAAGCTTTCTTT
CASSLGGGGTEAFF
>TRBJ2-7|NA|NA|TRBV15
TGTGCCACCAGCAGAGAGGGGAGAGTCGGGGAGCAGTACTTC
CATSREGRVGEQYF
>TRBJ2-1|TRBD2|NA|TRBV24-1
TGTGCCACCAGTGATCGTCGCGGGAGGGCCGATGAGCAGTTCTTC
CATSDRRGRADEQFF
>TRBJ2-2|TRBD2|NA|TRBV6-2/TRBV6-3
TGTGCCAGCAGTACGACAGCGGGAGCCGGGGAGCTGTTTTTT
CASSTTAGAGELFF
>TRBJ2-3|NA|NA|TRBV28
TGTGCCAGCAGGGGAATGGTCTCAGGGGATACGCAGTATTTT
CASRGMVSGDTQYF
>TRBJ2-7|TRBD2|NA|TRBV7-8
TGTGCCAGCAGCTCCGGGACTAGCGGGAGTGTCCACGAGCAGTACTTC
CASSSGTSGSVHEQYF
>TRBJ2-1|NA|NA|TRBV28
TGTGCCAGCAGTTTTGGGGGCGCGAGAAGTAATGAGCAGTTCTTC
CASSFGGARSNEQFF
>TRBJ1-6|NA|NA|TRBV7-8
TGTGCCAGCAGCCGAGAAGGGGGCTCCTATAATTCACCCCTCCACTTT
CASSREGGSYNSPLHF
>TRBJ2-3|TRBD2|once|TRBV7-7
TGTGCCAGCAGCTTAAGGCCGGGAGGGAGTGCAGATACGCAGTATTTT
CASSLRPGGSADTQYF
>TRBJ2-2|TRBD2|NA|TRBV30
TGTGCCTGGAGGACTAGCGGTACCGGGGAGCTGTTTTTT
CAWRTSGTGELFF
>TRBJ2-2|NA|NA|TRBV28
TGTGCCAGCAGCACCCAGGCAGCTCTTGATATCGGGGAGCTGTTTTTT
CASSTQAALDIGELFF
>TRBJ2-2|TRBD1|NA|TRBV18
TGTGCCAGCTCACTGGTGATGGGTTACGGGACAGCGAACACCGGGGAGCTGTTTTTT
CASSLVMGYGTANTGELFF
>TRBJ2-1|NA|NA|TRBV6-4
TGTGCCAGCAGTGACCGGGACACCGGTTACAATGAGCAGTTCTTC
CASSDRDTGYNEQFF
>TRBJ2-1|NA|few|TRBV24-1
TGTGCCACCGCACTAGGGGAGTACAATGAGCAGTTCTTC
CATALGEYNEQFF
>TRBJ1-3|NA|medium-sized|TRBV7-9
TGTGCCAGCAGCCGAAGATGGGGGCCTACTGGAAACACCATATATTTT
CASSRRWGPTGNTIYF
>TRBJ1-2|TRBD1|NA|TRBV4-2
TGTGCCAGCACCCCCGGTGGGGACAGCCCCAGCTACACCTTC
CASTPGGDSPSYTF
>TRBJ1-1|NA|NA|TRBV29-1
TGCAGCGCCGAGCTTGGACGGGGGGGAACTGAAGCTTTCTTT
CSAELGRGGTEAFF
>TRBJ1-3|TRBD1|few|TRBV5-1
TGCGCCAGCAGCTTGGGGGGACAGGGCTCTGGAAACACCATATATTTT
CASSLGGQGSGNTIYF
>TRBJ1-3|NA|NA|TRBV7-8
TGTGCCAGCAGCCCGACAGACAGCTCTGGAAACACCATATATTTT
CASSPTDSSGNTIYF
>TRBJ1-2|TRBD1|NA|TRBV4-2
TGTGCCAGCAGCCAAGCCGACAGGGCTGGCTATGGCTACACCTTC
CASSQADRAGYGYTF
>TRBJ1-2|NA|NA|TRBV5-6
TGTGCCAGCAGCGCTCGGACAGCCCCCTATGGCTACACCTTC
CASSARTAPYGYTF